Presented here are 10 T cell receptor beta chains from one specimen sequenced in a study of T cells in Graves' hyperthyroidism and ophthalmopathy. From RNA transcripts, TCR beta CDR3 regions were amplified. The primer set for the first-round RT-PCR of the TCR CDR3 was HTBI. MiXCR, run by TCRdb on the multiplex PCR reads, gives a single entry per CDR3 protein. The sample gives around 350,000 distinct CDR3 sequences, approximately 18% of which show up once; around a third is in the top ten. Input material: blood. The receptors were sampled from a woman aged 30 to 39 with Graves' hyperthyroidism that later progressed to Graves' ophthalmopathy.

This clonotype was observed many times. This sequence joins TRBV6-6 and TRBJ2-5; no reliable D call. The CDR3 length is 14 residues. V was clipped by 2 bases and J by 5 bases, with 12 bases between them. Germline assignment: CDR1 MNHNY and CDR2 SVGAGI (reference sequence). The CDR3 loop reads CASSYRSQSETQYF. The DNA for the CDR3 is TGTGCCAGCAGTTACCGATCACAAAGCGAGACCCAGTACTTC.

The chain joins TRBV6-2 or TRBV6-3 to TRBJ2-1; either TRBD1 or TRBD2 may fit D (5 bases each). V shed 7 bases and J shed 10 bases, with 14 bases lying between them. The CDR3 extends over 12 amino acids. Germline V lookup: CDR1 MNHEY, CDR2 SVGEGT. For the CDR3, the DNA is TGTGCCAGCACCCTCGAGAGGGGAGAGCAGTTCTTC. As protein: CASTLERGEQFF.

This clonotype was observed many times. This chain connects TRBV28 to TRBJ1-1; D gene uncertain. CDR1 is MDHEN and CDR2 is SYDVKM in the germline V gene. The germline V and J ends were trimmed by 5 bases and 1 base, with 5 bases remaining between them. This CDR3 spans 12 amino acids. The DNA of the CDR3 is TGTGCCAGCAGTCCGCAGAACACTGAAGCTTTCTTT. This gives the protein CASSPQNTEAFF.

V usage is TRBV11-2 and J usage is TRBJ2-3; no clear D. CDR1 SGHAT and CDR2 FQNNGV come from the germline V gene. This CDR3 has 15 amino acids. Trimming pared 1 base from V and 0 bases from J, leaving 8 bases between. The CDR3 coding sequence is TGTGCCAGCAGCTTAGCTATTGGTAGCACAGATACGCAGTATTTT. Translation: CASSLAIGSTDTQYF.

This clonotype was seen only a few times. This sequence joins TRBV27 and TRBJ1-2; 9 nucleotides match TRBD1. V dropped 4 bases and J dropped 4; count of bases not matched to a gene: 7. CDR1 and CDR2 (germline): MNHEY, SMNVEV (reference sequence). CDR3 length equals 15 residues. The CDR3 region is CASSWGQGGGYGYTF. In DNA form, the CDR3 reads TGTGCCAGCAGTTGGGGACAGGGTGGTGGCTATGGCTACACCTTC.

This clonotype was found many times. The rearrangement joins TRBV12-3 or TRBV12-4 to TRBJ1-4; possibly TRBD1 for D (6 bases). Trimming took 5 bases from V and 8 from J, leaving 12 bases between them. The CDR3 runs 13 residues. CDR3 bases: TGTGCCAGCAGTGCCTCGGGGGCCGAAAAACTGTTTTTT. Its translation: CASSASGAEKLFF.

The sample holds many counts of this clonotype. The chain employs TRBV2 and TRBJ2-5, with D hard to call. Germline CDR1 is SNHLY and CDR2 is FYNNEI. V lost 3 bases and J 2 bases, leaving 10 bases between the germline ends. The CDR3 consists of 14 residues. As DNA, the CDR3 is TGTGCCAGCAGTGAGGAAGTAAATCAAGAGACCCAGTACTTC. This codes for CASSEEVNQETQYF.

This clonotype was picked up many times. CDR3 sequence: CASSVARGQYF. The CDR3 DNA reads as TGTGCCAGCAGCGTCGCACGCGGGCAGTACTTC. J is TRBJ2-7 and V is TRBV7-9, with no clear D. The V end was cut by 5 bases, the J end by 9 bases, with 11 bases between. This CDR3 has 11 residues. Germline CDR1 SEHNR, CDR2 FQNEAQ (reference sequence).

Only a few counts were recorded for this clonotype. The chain uses TRBV28 and TRBJ1-5, with 10 bases lining up with TRBD1. The CDR3 has 15 amino acids. V was pared by 2 bases and J by 5 bases, with 3 bases of the junction left unmatched. Germline assignment: CDR1 MDHEN and CDR2 SYDVKM. The CDR3 spells CASSLRGQGYQPQHF. The CDR3 DNA reads as TGTGCCAGCAGTTTACGGGGACAGGGGTATCAGCCCCAGCATTTT.

This clonotype has ten or more counts. This rearrangement joins TRBV6-5 to TRBJ2-7; D is perhaps TRBD1 (5 bases). The CDR3 consists of 14 residues. The ends were cut back, 2 bases at V and 4 bases at J, with 12 bases in the middle. Germline CDR1 is MNHEY and CDR2 is SVGAGI. Written as DNA, the CDR3 is TGTGCCAGCAGTTACGGAACAGGCGCGTACGAGCAGTACTTC. Residues: CASSYGTGAYEQYF.